This T cell receptor beta chain was identified in a study of blood T cell repertoires in COVID-19. Study summary: Both acute and convalescent COVID-19 samples were obtained from the United States, Italy and Spain. T cells, B-cell-depleted T cells, or PBMCs provided the cDNA or gDNA that served as material.

In germline, CDR1 is SGHTA, CDR2 FQGNSA. The CDR3 contains 14 residues. V lost 5 bases to trimming and J lost 4 bases; unmatched junction nucleotides: 6. Recruitment covered under 25 US areas and drew participants whose ages spanned about 18 to 100 years. TCRdb's table, derived via immunoSEQ multiplex PCR, lists solely in-frame clones and lacks some. The data show roughly 220,000 clones, 80% to 90% seen once. This clone appeared once. Sequenced material: PBMCs or T cells enriched from blood (not recorded which). The receptor was derived from a woman aged 40 to 49 with acute COVID-19. The chain uses TRBV7-2 and TRBJ2-5, with 8 bases fitting TRBD1. The DNA of the CDR3 is TGTGCCAGCAGCGCATCAGGGGGCTCAGAGACCCAGTACTTC. It is translated as CASSASGGSETQYF.